Each of the 9 T cell receptor beta chains below was sequenced from the same sample in a study of spatial heterogeneity in lung cancer (dated by TCRdb to about 2019). The time point label, read with the paper, signifies: blood at routine non-recurrence follow-up after resection. TCR sequencing used whole RNA extracted from tumor and nontumor lung tissue, or from cryopreserved PBMC samples, without cell sorting. The library was generated by 5' RACE. Sequencing was carried out with a NextSeq 500. TCRdb redid the processing of the public reads, applying fastp at Q25 and MiXCR, and retained in-frame beta chains. Duplicate CDR3 protein sequences are folded into a single record with the most common DNA and genes. This sample has around 110,000 distinct CDR3 sequences in its table, and approximately 12% of those were observed once. Approximately 17% of the sample comes from the top ten. The starting material was PBMCs, obtained at follow-up. The receptor set was obtained from a male donor with early-stage non-small cell lung cancer.

This clonotype was observed at least ten times. V and J are TRBV20-1 and TRBJ1-1; TRBD1 is a possible D gene (6 bases). Germline lookup yields CDR1 DFQATT and CDR2 SNEGSKA (reference sequence). V lost 2 bases, J lost 6 bases, and 16 bases lay in between. This CDR3 has 14 residues. CDR3 sequence: CSARYEGGDAEAFF. The CDR3 DNA sequence: TGCAGTGCTAGATATGAAGGGGGAGACGCTGAAGCTTTCTTT.

The V call is TRBV6-5, the J call TRBJ2-7; 8 positions agree with TRBD1. The ends lost 2 bases at V and 0 bases at J; junction bases unmatched: 3. Per germline, CDR1 MNHEY and CDR2 SVGAGI. This CDR3 comprises 15 residues. The CDR3 region is CASSYVQGASYEQYF. The CDR3 DNA reads as TGTGCCAGCAGTTACGTGCAGGGGGCCTCCTACGAGCAGTACTTC.

This clonotype was counted at least ten times. The V gene is TRBV6-5, the J gene TRBJ1-5; 7 bases fit TRBD1. The germline V gene has CDR1 MNHEY and CDR2 SVGAGI. V shed 6 bases, J shed 6 bases, and the junction held 5 bases outside the gene matches. The CDR3 spans 13 residues. CDR3 DNA: TGTGCCAGCAGGACAGGGTCTACTCAGCCCCAGCATTTT. It yields the protein CASRTGSTQPQHF.

This clonotype was observed at least ten times. The V call is TRBV29-1, the J call TRBJ1-1; D uncertain. With 4 bases removed from V and 6 bases from J, the gap between germline ends came to 12 bases. This CDR3 spans 12 amino acids. Germline V CDR1 and CDR2: SQVTM, ANQGSEA. CDR3 nucleotides: TGCAGCGTTGGGGAGGTCTGGGCTGAAGCTTTCTTT. Amino acid sequence: CSVGEVWAEAFF.

The chain has TRBV5-4 and TRBJ1-1, with TRBD1 as a possible D gene (6 bases). The germline V gene encodes CDR1 SGHNT and CDR2 YYREEE (reference sequence). V lost 3 bases to trimming and J lost 1 base, with 13 bases between them. The CDR3 has 15 residues. CDR3 coding DNA: TGTGCCAGCAGCTGGTCACAGGGAGGGAACACTGAAGCTTTCTTT. Translating it yields CASSWSQGGNTEAFF. Using reference TRBV5-4 and TRBJ1-1 for the parts outside the CDR3, the full variable domain is ETGVTQSPTHLIKTRGQQVTLRCSSQSGHNTVSWYQQALGQGPQFIFQYYREEENGRGNFPPRFSGLQFPNYSSELNVNALELDDSALYLCASSWSQGGNTEAFFGQGTRLTVV.

The V and J genes are TRBV11-2 and TRBJ1-6, with TRBD1 as a possible D gene (5 bases). V was pared by 2 bases and J by 5 bases, with 10 bases between. CDR1 and CDR2 (germline): SGHAT, FQNNGV. CDR3 length: 15 residues. In DNA form, the CDR3 reads TGTGCCAGCAGCTTATGGGAAGGGGATAATTCACCCCTCCACTTT. It is translated as CASSLWEGDNSPLHF.

This clonotype appeared many times. One junction end does not reproduce the germline sequence, and a read error may be involved. The chain has TRBV4-3 and TRBJ2-7; 9 bases are shared with TRBD1. The CDR3 spans 11 residues. Germline V gives CDR1 LGHNA, CDR2 YSLEER. CDR3 region: CASSPGTGMLF. The CDR3 nucleotides read TGCGCCAGCAGCCCCGGGACAGGGATGCTCTTC.

This clonotype appeared a few times. The V gene is TRBV5-1, the J gene TRBJ1-2; 9 nucleotides agree with TRBD1. The CDR3 totals 17 residues. J gave up 0 bases and V 2 bases, and 8 bases lay outside the gene matches. Germline CDR1 and CDR2: SGHRS and YFSETQ. CDR3 DNA sequence: TGCGCCAGCAGCTTCAAGGGACAGGGAGGGACTAACTATGGCTACACCTTC. It encodes CASSFKGQGGTNYGYTF. Together with reference TRBV5-1 and TRBJ1-2, the CDR3 gives the full variable domain: KAGVTQTPRYLIKTRGQQVTLSCSPISGHRSVSWYQQTPGQGLQFLFEYFSETQRNKGNFPGRFSGRQFSNSRSEMNVSTLELGDSALYLCASSFKGQGGTNYGYTFGSGTRLTVV.

The V gene is TRBV5-1, the J gene TRBJ2-7; D gene uncertain. Trimming took 1 base from V and 0 from J, leaving 8 bases between them. The germline gives CDR1 SGHRS, CDR2 YFSETQ. The CDR3 runs 14 residues. The CDR3 DNA follows: TGCGCCAGCAGCTTGTTGGCTGGCTCCTACGAGCAGTACTTC. Its translation: CASSLLAGSYEQYF.